Listed below are T cell receptor beta chains from one sample, sequenced in a study of CD8 T cells in Susac syndrome. TCRdb itself ran the immunoSEQ multiplex PCR reads through MiXCR, one entry per CDR3 protein. The sample contains roughly 250,000 distinct CDR3 sequences, less than 96% of which appear only once. Sequences were obtained from CD4+ T cells from PBMCs. The receptors shown here come from a human donor with Susac syndrome. Both conserved end residues are part of each CDR3. The D gene is left open where the match is weak. Size is stated for part of the rows, as once, few or many counts, or as a class when the clone is expanded.

j_call | clone_size | d_call | cdr3_length | v_call | cdr3_aa | cdr3_nt
TRBJ2-7 | - | - | 12 | TRBV29-1 | CSASDSSYEQYF | TGCAGCGCTTCGGACAGCTCCTACGAGCAGTACTTC
TRBJ2-3 | - | - | 13 | TRBV6-6 | CASSYIFTDTQYF | TGTGCCAGCAGTTACATATTCACAGATACGCAGTATTTT
TRBJ1-1 | - | TRBD1 | 14 | TRBV20-1 | CSASEQGALTEAFF | TGCAGTGCTAGCGAACAGGGGGCTTTAACTGAAGCTTTCTTT
TRBJ2-7 | - | - | 17 | TRBV5-1 | CASSRPKDSGGIYEQYF | TGCGCCAGCAGCCGCCCGAAGGACTCAGGGGGGATCTACGAGCAGTACTTC
TRBJ2-6 | - | - | 14 | TRBV29-1 | CSVRGTSGANVLTF | TGCAGCGTTCGGGGCACCTCTGGGGCCAACGTCCTGACTTTC
TRBJ1-2 | - | - | 14 | TRBV3-1 | CASSQEVAGHGYTF | TGTGCCAGCAGCCAAGAGGTGGCAGGCCATGGCTACACCTTC
TRBJ1-5 | - | - | 16 | TRBV7-6 | CASSLGLSRVGQPQHF | TGTGCCAGCAGCTTAGGGCTCTCCAGGGTCGGTCAGCCCCAGCATTTT
TRBJ2-7 | - | - | 14 | TRBV7-9 | CASSVQGGPYEQYF | TGTGCCAGCAGCGTACAGGGAGGCCCCTACGAGCAGTACTTC
TRBJ2-7 | - | TRBD1 | 14 | TRBV5-1 | CASSPPDRANEQYF | TGCGCCAGCAGCCCTCCGGACAGGGCCAACGAGCAGTACTTC
TRBJ2-3 | - | - | 14 | TRBV19 | CASSISIGTDTQYF | TGTGCCAGTAGTATATCAATAGGAACTGATACGCAGTATTTT
TRBJ1-1 | - | - | 14 | TRBV7-8 | CASSVSSWDPEAFF | TGTGCCAGCAGCGTTAGTAGCTGGGACCCTGAAGCTTTCTTT
TRBJ1-2 | - | TRBD1 | 13 | TRBV7-9 | CATQDRGGDGYTF | TGTGCCACCCAAGACAGGGGCGGCGATGGCTACACCTTC
TRBJ2-5 | - | TRBD2 | 15 | TRBV6-5 | CASSYSAGVGETQYF | TGTGCCAGCAGTTACTCGGCGGGAGTTGGTGAGACCCAGTACTTC
TRBJ1-1 | - | - | 13 | TRBV12-3/TRBV12-4 | CASVGTVNTEAFF | TGTGCCAGCGTGGGGACTGTGAACACTGAAGCTTTCTTT
TRBJ2-7 | - | - | 12 | TRBV30 | CAWNVNRGAFYF | TGTGCCTGGAATGTTAATAGGGGAGCCTTTTACTTC
TRBJ2-2 | - | - | 14 | TRBV20-1 | CSARGVRNTGELFF | TGCAGTGCTAGAGGGGTCAGAAACACCGGGGAGCTGTTTTTT
TRBJ2-1 | - | TRBD2 | 14 | TRBV12-3/TRBV12-4 | CASSLEAGGSEQFF | TGTGCCAGCAGTTTAGAGGCGGGAGGAAGCGAGCAGTTCTTC
TRBJ1-2 | - | - | 13 | TRBV7-9 | CASSLNGYYGYTF | TGTGCCAGCAGCTTAAACGGATATTATGGCTACACCTTC
TRBJ2-5 | - | TRBD2 | 16 | TRBV7-8 | CASSLAVSGIQETQYF | TGTGCCAGCAGCTTAGCGGTTAGCGGGATCCAAGAGACCCAGTACTTC
TRBJ2-1 | - | - | 13 | TRBV3-1 | CASSQAWPNEQFF | TGTGCCAGCAGCCAAGCTTGGCCCAATGAGCAGTTCTTC
TRBJ2-5 | - | - | 16 | TRBV28 | CASSPLAGAVQETQYF | TGTGCCAGCAGCCCACTAGCAGGGGCAGTCCAAGAGACCCAGTACTTC
TRBJ2-7 | once | - | 14 | TRBV29-1 | CSVASRAPTYEQYF | TGCAGCGTTGCTAGTCGGGCTCCTACCTACGAGCAGTACTTC
TRBJ1-5 | - | - | 16 | TRBV20-1 | CSARVQRGGEAQPQHF | TGCAGTGCTAGAGTCCAGCGGGGTGGGGAAGCTCAGCCCCAGCATTTT
TRBJ2-1 | - | TRBD2 | 17 | TRBV28 | CASSVREGLAGLREQFF | TGTGCCAGCAGCGTCAGGGAGGGACTAGCGGGATTAAGGGAGCAGTTCTTC
TRBJ2-1 | - | - | 14 | TRBV18 | CASSPVSADNEQFF | TGTGCCAGCTCACCAGTGAGTGCTGACAATGAGCAGTTCTTC
TRBJ2-5 | - | TRBD1 | 17 | TRBV5-1 | CASSLVGRRTGQETQYF | TGCGCCAGCAGCTTGGTCGGAAGGCGGACAGGCCAAGAGACCCAGTACTTC
TRBJ2-3 | - | TRBD2 | 16 | TRBV4-2 | CASSQVNGRATDTQYF | TGTGCCAGCAGCCAAGTGAACGGGAGGGCAACAGATACGCAGTATTTT
TRBJ1-1 | - | - | 14 | TRBV18 | CASSPAGTAERAFF | TGTGCCAGCTCACCGGCCGGGACCGCCGAGAGGGCTTTCTTT
TRBJ1-3 | - | - | 13 | TRBV4-1 | CASSQNAGNTIYF | TGCGCCAGCAGCCAAAATGCTGGAAACACCATATATTTT
TRBJ2-7 | - | TRBD2 | 16 | TRBV3-1 | CASSQLSSGSPYEQYF | TGTGCCAGCAGCCAACTTTCTAGCGGGAGTCCCTACGAGCAGTACTTC
TRBJ2-3 | - | - | 15 | TRBV20-1 | CSAQDGLGATDTQYF | TGCAGTGCTCAGGACGGATTAGGAGCCACAGATACGCAGTATTTT
TRBJ2-6 | once | - | 15 | TRBV6-1 | CASNPVPSGANVLTF | TGTGCCAGCAATCCGGTCCCCTCTGGGGCCAACGTCCTGACTTTC
TRBJ2-1 | - | - | 15 | TRBV14 | CASSPLSGIYNEQFF | TGTGCCAGCAGCCCCCTAAGCGGAATCTACAATGAGCAGTTCTTC
TRBJ2-7 | once | TRBD1 | 14 | TRBV20-1 | CSARVPGQSYEQYF | TGCAGTGCTAGAGTTCCGGGACAGAGCTACGAGCAGTACTTC
TRBJ2-7 | - | - | 12 | TRBV12-3/TRBV12-4 | CASSQTGFEQYF | TGTGCCAGCAGCCAGACAGGATTCGAGCAGTACTTC
TRBJ2-3 | - | - | 15 | TRBV24-1 | CATSDPTPGTYTQYF | TGTGCCACCAGTGACCCAACCCCCGGGACCTATACGCAGTATTTT
TRBJ2-1 | - | TRBD2 | 15 | TRBV29-1 | CSVAQSSGAFAEQFF | TGCAGCGTTGCCCAATCTAGCGGGGCATTCGCTGAGCAGTTCTTC
TRBJ1-1 | - | TRBD1 | 15 | TRBV29-1 | CSAAGGQGAMTEAFF | TGCAGCGCCGCAGGGGGCCAGGGGGCAATGACTGAAGCTTTCTTT
TRBJ2-1 | - | - | 17 | TRBV20-1 | CSARDREPTLYYNEQFF | TGCAGTGCTAGAGATCGGGAGCCCACCCTTTACTACAATGAGCAGTTCTTC
TRBJ2-7 | - | - | 13 | TRBV29-1 | CSVGDPTAHEQYF | TGCAGCGTTGGGGACCCAACGGCCCACGAGCAGTACTTC
TRBJ1-1 | - | - | 13 | TRBV7-9 | CASTLVMNTEAFF | TGTGCCAGCACTTTGGTCATGAACACTGAAGCTTTCTTT
TRBJ1-2 | - | - | 13 | TRBV20-1 | CSARDTVLAGYTF | TGCAGTGCTAGGGACACCGTGCTTGCGGGCTACACCTTC
TRBJ2-7 | - | TRBD2 | 15 | TRBV29-1 | CSALGSSGRANEQYF | TGCAGCGCTCTAGGAAGTAGCGGGAGGGCGAACGAGCAGTACTTC
TRBJ2-5 | - | - | 15 | TRBV27 | CASSGRAAYQETQYF | TGTGCCAGCAGTGGGAGAGCGGCGTACCAAGAGACCCAGTACTTC
TRBJ2-1 | once | - | 15 | TRBV5-4 | CASSLAGTAFNEQFF | TGTGCCAGCAGCTTGGCCGGGACCGCCTTCAATGAGCAGTTCTTC
TRBJ1-2 | - | - | 16 | TRBV27 | CASSLGLGAINYGYTF | TGTGCCAGCAGTTTAGGTCTAGGGGCTATTAACTATGGCTACACCTTC
TRBJ1-5 | - | - | 12 | TRBV30 | CAWSPGNQPQHF | TGTGCCTGGAGTCCTGGCAATCAGCCCCAGCATTTT
TRBJ1-3 | - | - | 11 | TRBV20-1 | CSASWGNTIYF | TGCAGTGCGTCATGGGGAAACACCATATATTTT
TRBJ2-5 | - | - | 12 | TRBV30 | CAWGQSEETQYF | TGTGCCTGGGGACAGTCTGAAGAGACCCAGTACTTC
TRBJ2-1 | - | - | 13 | TRBV29-1 | CSGLDSYYNEQFF | TGCAGCGGCCTCGACAGTTACTACAATGAGCAGTTCTTC